These T cell receptor beta chains were read from a single sample in a study of T cell changes during pregnancy in multiple sclerosis. TCRdb's copy holds only in-frame clones and misses some; the assay was immunoSEQ multiplex PCR. The sample has approximately 69,000 clones; around 94% are singletons. Source: peripheral blood, taken in the third trimester of pregnancy. The source is a female donor with multiple sclerosis, enrolled in a pregnancy study. Both conserved end residues are trimmed from each CDR3. The order of the fields is CDR3 length, D gene, V gene, CDR3 protein. The D gene is left open where the match is weak.

CDR3 length: 11; D gene: .; V gene: TRBV10-3; CDR3 protein: AIRPGFTDTQY
CDR3 length: 12; D gene: .; V gene: TRBV18; CDR3 protein: ASSPDGGNTEAF
CDR3 length: 13; D gene: .; V gene: TRBV6-5; CDR3 protein: ASSYSWGAGNTIY
CDR3 length: 15; D gene: TRBD1; V gene: TRBV13; CDR3 protein: ASSRTGLKSDKNIQY
CDR3 length: 13; D gene: TRBD2; V gene: TRBV6-1; CDR3 protein: ASSGTSGGAYEQF
CDR3 length: 13; D gene: TRBD1; V gene: TRBV19; CDR3 protein: ASSPGTGSSNTIY
CDR3 length: 11; D gene: .; V gene: TRBV29-1; CDR3 protein: SVRGRVHLEAF
CDR3 length: 13; D gene: TRBD2; V gene: TRBV5-1; CDR3 protein: ASSQSKRGGETQY
CDR3 length: 15; D gene: TRBD1; V gene: TRBV6-1; CDR3 protein: ASSDPRGQGSNYGYT
CDR3 length: 15; D gene: .; V gene: TRBV27; CDR3 protein: ASSLTLQAHYNSPLH
CDR3 length: 12; D gene: .; V gene: TRBV4-3; CDR3 protein: ASSSGWSNQPQH
CDR3 length: 11; D gene: .; V gene: TRBV5-5; CDR3 protein: ASSLDSGYGYT
CDR3 length: 13; D gene: TRBD1; V gene: TRBV9; CDR3 protein: ASSTRQGTGNTIY
CDR3 length: 12; D gene: .; V gene: TRBV12-5; CDR3 protein: ASGPPTSNQPQH
CDR3 length: 11; D gene: .; V gene: TRBV19; CDR3 protein: ASKVSGNQPQH
CDR3 length: 15; D gene: .; V gene: TRBV9; CDR3 protein: ASSPIGRQGNTGELF
CDR3 length: 13; D gene: .; V gene: TRBV30; CDR3 protein: AWSVSGTTNQPQH
CDR3 length: 11; D gene: .; V gene: TRBV19; CDR3 protein: ASSRTHYNEQF
CDR3 length: 14; D gene: TRBD2; V gene: TRBV7-2; CDR3 protein: ASSRNLAGRADTQY
CDR3 length: 12; D gene: .; V gene: TRBV7-7; CDR3 protein: ASSPGILNTEAF
CDR3 length: 14; D gene: .; V gene: TRBV4-1; CDR3 protein: ASSQDITGSYNEQF
CDR3 length: 13; D gene: TRBD1; V gene: TRBV6-1; CDR3 protein: ASSEAEGTGDGYT
CDR3 length: 10; D gene: .; V gene: TRBV6-5; CDR3 protein: ASSPFTGELF
CDR3 length: 12; D gene: TRBD1; V gene: TRBV30; CDR3 protein: AWSEWDRYTEAF
CDR3 length: 16; D gene: TRBD2; V gene: TRBV7-2; CDR3 protein: ASSGTGTSRGGYYEQY
CDR3 length: 13; D gene: .; V gene: TRBV29-1; CDR3 protein: SVPDPGDRPGELF
CDR3 length: 9; D gene: .; V gene: TRBV29-1; CDR3 protein: SVPHNTEAF
CDR3 length: 10; D gene: .; V gene: TRBV10-3; CDR3 protein: VLGQTNYGYT
CDR3 length: 13; D gene: TRBD2; V gene: TRBV7-3; CDR3 protein: ASTGTSGGTGELF
CDR3 length: 15; D gene: TRBD1; V gene: TRBV19; CDR3 protein: ASSIPGQPYSGNTIY
CDR3 length: 15; D gene: TRBD1; V gene: TRBV5-4; CDR3 protein: ASSLGDRGRPGYEQY
CDR3 length: 9; D gene: TRBD1; V gene: TRBV27; CDR3 protein: ASRRGHEQY
CDR3 length: 12; D gene: .; V gene: TRBV2; CDR3 protein: ASSESGRNTEAF
CDR3 length: 16; D gene: TRBD1; V gene: TRBV7-2; CDR3 protein: ASSSGTGAPRGNEKLF
CDR3 length: 15; D gene: TRBD1; V gene: TRBV4-1; CDR3 protein: ASSPAPQGASNEKLF
CDR3 length: 12; D gene: TRBD1; V gene: TRBV6-6; CDR3 protein: ASSPQGSYNEQF
CDR3 length: 10; D gene: .; V gene: TRBV29-1; CDR3 protein: SVVRTNYEQY
CDR3 length: 14; D gene: .; V gene: TRBV7-2; CDR3 protein: ASSLWITEITGELF
CDR3 length: 12; D gene: .; V gene: TRBV7-2; CDR3 protein: ASSNRDKATEAF
CDR3 length: 11; D gene: .; V gene: TRBV4-3; CDR3 protein: ASSQDRRETQY
CDR3 length: 14; D gene: .; V gene: TRBV5-8; CDR3 protein: ASSSLALSSYNEQF
CDR3 length: 13; D gene: .; V gene: TRBV19; CDR3 protein: ASSIAGYSYNEQF
CDR3 length: 13; D gene: TRBD2; V gene: TRBV5-5; CDR3 protein: ASSGWSGGTYEQY